These 24 T cell receptor beta chains share one sample of origin, sequenced in a study of siplizumab effects on memory and regulatory T cells. Sequencing was performed with immunoSEQ multiplex PCR; in TCRdb, only in-frame clones are kept and a portion is missing. This table holds about 87,000 clones, 75% to 90% found once. Material for sequencing was CD4+ T cells sorted from blood. These receptors all stem from a human donor in good health.

This clone was recorded only once. The rearrangement links TRBV15 to TRBJ2-5; 7 bases align to TRBD2. Matching the DNA end better, TRBJ2-7 makes the J call doubtful. Germline loops: CDR1 LNHNV, CDR2 YYDKDF (reference sequence). The CDR3 sequence is 16 residues long. The CDR3 protein is CATSRAPGLVAYEQYF. The CDR3, as DNA: TGTGCCACCAGCAGAGCTCCAGGACTAGTCGCTTACGAGCAGTACTTC.

The chain employs TRBV7-2 and TRBJ2-3; TRBD2 matches at 7 bases. The trim removed 5 bases at V and 0 bases at J, leaving 11 bases unmatched. There are 17 residues in the CDR3. From germline, CDR1 is SGHTA and CDR2 FQGNSA. The CDR3 spells CASSISRLAASTDTQYF. CDR3 sequence (DNA): TGTGCCAGCAGCATATCCCGACTAGCTGCTAGCACAGATACGCAGTATTTT.

V is TRBV28 and J is TRBJ2-7, with D unresolved. The V gene's germline CDR1 is MDHEN and CDR2 SYDVKM. The V end lost 8 bases, the J end lost 2 bases, and 16 bases lay between the germline ends. This CDR3 comprises 14 residues. CDR3 in amino acids: CASCCGPSPYEQYF. In DNA form, the CDR3 reads TGTGCCAGCTGTTGTGGTCCCAGCCCCTACGAGCAGTACTTC.

This clone was picked up one time. The chain has TRBV7-2 and TRBJ2-2, with D uncertain. Germline CDR1 SGHTA, CDR2 FQGNSA. With 5 bases removed from V and 3 bases from J, the gap between germline ends came to 19 bases. The CDR3 runs 17 residues. CDR3 loop: CASSDPRWVADTGELFF. Written as DNA, the CDR3 is TGTGCCAGCAGCGATCCCCGATGGGTAGCTGACACCGGGGAGCTGTTTTTT.

This rearrangement joins TRBV7-3 to TRBJ2-1; 10 bases line up with TRBD2. J gave up 4 bases and V 1 base, and 13 bases lay outside the gene matches. This CDR3 is built from 19 residues. Germline loops: CDR1 SGHTA, CDR2 FQGTGA. The CDR3 loop reads CASSLSSGRIDRPYNEQFF. In DNA form, the CDR3 reads TGTGCCAGCAGCTTAAGTAGCGGGAGGATTGATCGCCCTTACAATGAGCAGTTCTTC.

The chain uses TRBV29-1 and TRBJ2-7, with D tentatively TRBD1 (7 bases). The V end lost 6 bases, the J end lost 4 bases, and 16 bases lay between the germline ends. Germline-derived CDR1 and CDR2 are SQVTM and ANQGSEA. This CDR3 contains 13 residues. This chain's CDR3 is CSVPGSGGYEQYF. The CDR3 DNA reads TGCAGCGTCCCAGGGTCAGGGGGGTACGAGCAGTACTTC.

The rearrangement links TRBV29-1 to TRBJ1-2; 7 bases agree with TRBD1. Germline CDR1 and CDR2: SQVTM and ANQGSEA. V was pared by 2 bases and J by 2 bases, with 5 bases of the junction left unmatched. The CDR3 extends over 14 amino acids. As DNA, the CDR3 is TGCAGCGTTGAAAGGGGGCAGAGAAACTATGGCTACACCTTC. Translation: CSVERGQRNYGYTF.

The V and J genes are TRBV7-2 and TRBJ1-2, with unresolved D. Germline CDR1 reads SGHTA; CDR2 reads FQGNSA. The CDR3 is made up of 13 amino acids. Between the trimmed V and J ends, which lost 11 bases and 2 bases, there was a span of 15 bases. CDR3: CALSVGVNYGYTF. Written as DNA, the CDR3 is TGTGCCCTCTCGGTGGGAGTGAACTATGGCTACACCTTC.

V is TRBV2 and J is TRBJ2-1, with 7 positions matching TRBD2. Per germline, CDR1 SNHLY and CDR2 FYNNEI. Trimming cost V 4 bases and J 9 bases; bases outside gene matches: 6. This CDR3 is built from 13 residues. This CDR3 reads CASSGLAVSEQFF. Written as DNA, the CDR3 is TGTGCCAGCAGTGGTCTAGCGGTATCTGAGCAGTTCTTC.

This clone was picked up a small number of times. J is TRBJ2-2 and V is TRBV5-1, with TRBD2 identical over 9 bases. CDR3 length equals 19 residues. The V and J ends lost 4 bases and 4 bases, in that order; junction bases with no gene match: 17. Germline V gives CDR1 SGHRS, CDR2 YFSETQ. Here the CDR3 reads CASSHVRSGGVSGTGELFF. CDR3 sequence (DNA): TGCGCCAGCAGCCATGTCCGTAGCGGGGGAGTAAGTGGCACCGGGGAGCTGTTTTTT.

CDR3 region: CASSSPWQGGNTEAFF. The CDR3 DNA sequence: TGTGCCAGTAGTTCCCCTTGGCAGGGGGGGAACACTGAAGCTTTCTTT. The chain combines TRBV19 with TRBJ1-1; 7 nucleotides match TRBD1. V was pared by 5 bases and J by 1 base, with 10 bases of the junction left unmatched. The CDR3 extends over 16 amino acids. Germline values: CDR1 LNHDA, CDR2 SQIVND (reference sequence). Variable domain in full (rest from reference TRBV19 and TRBJ1-1): DGGITQSPKYLFRKEGQNVTLSCEQNLNHDAMYWYRQDPGQGLRLIYYSQIVNDFQKGDIAEGYSVSREKKESFPLTVTSAQKNPTAFYLCASSSPWQGGNTEAFFGQGTRLTVV.

This chain connects TRBV27 to TRBJ2-5; TRBD2 aligns across 11 bases. The ends lost 4 bases at V and 4 bases at J; junction bases unmatched: 5. Germline CDR1 MNHEY, CDR2 SMNVEV (reference sequence). The CDR3 is made up of 15 amino acids. CDR3 in amino acids: CASSSRLAGIETQYF. CDR3 nucleotides: TGTGCCAGCAGTTCCCGACTAGCGGGAATAGAGACCCAGTACTTC.

The chain carries TRBV19 and TRBJ1-4, with D perhaps TRBD1 (5 bases). Trimming pared 6 bases from V and 8 bases from J, leaving 16 bases between. CDR3 length equals 14 residues. Germline CDR1 LNHDA, CDR2 SQIVND (reference sequence). The DNA of the CDR3 is TGTGCCAGTAGACCCCATCAGGGATACGAAAAACTGTTTTTT. It is translated as CASRPHQGYEKLFF.

The chain recombines TRBV5-4 with TRBJ1-2; TRBD1 might be the D (6 bases). Trimming left V 3 bases short and J 5 bases short, with 14 bases between. The germline CDR1 and CDR2 sequences are SGHNT and YYREEE (reference sequence). The CDR3 is 14 residues long. The CDR3 sequence: CASSSTGLGYGYTF. In DNA, the CDR3 is TGTGCCAGCAGCTCCACAGGGCTGGGGTATGGCTACACCTTC.

The chain uses TRBV18 and TRBJ1-5; no reliable D call. V was shortened by 2 bases and J by 3 bases, with 14 bases between the two germline ends. The CDR3 runs 16 residues. Germline V lookup: CDR1 KGHSH, CDR2 LQKENI. The DNA of the CDR3 is TGTGCCAGCTCACCATCGCTGCCAGAAAACAATCAGCCCCAGCATTTT. Translation gives CASSPSLPENNQPQHF.

J is TRBJ1-1 and V is TRBV6-4; tentative D call: TRBD1 (5 bases). The CDR3 spans 17 residues. Germline CDR1 MRHNA, CDR2 SNTAGT. V was trimmed by 2 bases and J by 1 base, leaving 17 bases between them. CDR3: CASSDGRGDPRNTEAFF. The CDR3, as DNA: TGTGCCAGCAGTGACGGGAGAGGGGACCCGAGGAACACTGAAGCTTTCTTT.

This clone was seen only once. The CDR3 reads CASSSRGRGFQETQYF. The DNA for the CDR3 is TGTGCCAGCAGCTCCAGGGGGAGGGGTTTCCAAGAGACCCAGTACTTC. The rearrangement uses TRBV7-2 and TRBJ2-5; D tentatively reads TRBD1 or TRBD2 (7 bases each). Looked up from germline, CDR1 is SGHTA and CDR2 is FQGNSA. The V and J ends lost 4 bases and 1 base respectively, with 16 bases between them. The CDR3 runs 16 residues.

This rearrangement joins TRBV11-3 to TRBJ2-7; D tentatively fits TRBD1 or TRBD2 (5 bases each). The ends were cut back, 5 bases at V and 3 bases at J, with 14 bases in the middle. The germline V gene has CDR1 SGHNT and CDR2 YENEEA. The CDR3 runs 14 residues. CDR3 nucleotides: TGTGCCAGCAGCCGCCGGGACGGAAACTACGAGCAGTACTTC. This encodes CASSRRDGNYEQYF.

V is TRBV9 and J is TRBJ1-2; D might be TRBD1 (6 bases). V gave up 4 bases and J gave up 0 bases, with 10 bases separating them. Germline CDR1 SGDLS, CDR2 YYNGEE. The CDR3 extends over 14 amino acids. The CDR3 sequence: CASSKGGTNYGYTF. In DNA, the CDR3 is TGTGCCAGCAGCAAGGGGGGTACTAACTATGGCTACACCTTC.

The chain is built from TRBV5-1 and TRBJ2-7, with a possible D match to TRBD2 (6 bases). CDR1 is SGHRS, CDR2 YFSETQ, per germline. This CDR3 has 15 amino acids. V was clipped by 7 bases and J by 5 bases, with 22 bases between them. CDR3 amino acids: CASGVLTGAGDEQYF. The CDR3 DNA is TGCGCCAGCGGGGTCTTAACGGGAGCTGGGGACGAGCAGTACTTC.

This clone was detected once. The chain is built from TRBV6-5 and TRBJ1-2, with no clear D. The V end lost 5 bases, the J end lost 13 bases, and 17 bases lay between the germline ends. The CDR3 length is 12 residues. Germline CDR1 is MNHEY and CDR2 is SVGAGI. For the CDR3, the DNA is TGTGCCAGCAGTGACCCCGGACGGCTGCCCACCTTC. The encoded protein is CASSDPGRLPTF.

The chain carries TRBV6-6 and TRBJ2-7; D ambiguous. Trimming took 4 bases from V and 1 from J, leaving 8 bases between them. The CDR3 is made up of 13 amino acids. Germline CDR1 and CDR2: MNHNY and SVGAGI (reference sequence). CDR3 coding DNA: TGTGCCAGCAGTTCGACGGGTTCCTACGAGCAGTACTTC. This sequence encodes CASSSTGSYEQYF.

This clone has only a few counts. This sequence joins TRBV19 and TRBJ2-1, with TRBD2 as a possible D gene (6 bases). Germline V lookup: CDR1 LNHDA, CDR2 SQIVND (reference sequence). This CDR3 spans 16 amino acids. V lost 4 bases and J lost 4, with 17 bases in between. CDR3 DNA sequence: TGTGCCAGTAGTACCCGAGGTAGCGGCCTTTACAATGAGCAGTTCTTC. This encodes CASSTRGSGLYNEQFF.

The chain employs TRBV9 and TRBJ1-1, with TRBD1 matching 10 bases. The V gene's germline CDR1 is SGDLS and CDR2 YYNGEE. V gave up 4 bases and J gave up 0 bases; unmatched junction bases: 12. The CDR3 sequence is 18 residues long. Written as DNA, the CDR3 is TGTGCCAGCAGCCGCCAGGGGGACAGGGGTACCATGAACACTGAAGCTTTCTTT. Translation: CASSRQGDRGTMNTEAFF.